This TCR beta chain comes out of a study of neurological immune-mediated disorders. Study outcomes and limitations: No sharing of CDR3 amino acid sequences was observed among expanded clones across subjects, suggesting private repertoires in all groups. When grouped phylogenetically, the repertoires of 18 of the 34 multiple sclerosis patients fell together in one related-CDR3 cluster, which is a possible signature.

A single record per CDR3 protein comes from TCRdb applying MiXCR to the 5' RACE reads. The sample yields 65,000 to 95,000 distinct CDR3 sequences, 5.5% to 6.5% seen once. Per germline, CDR1 KGHSH and CDR2 LQKENI. The CDR3 runs 14 residues. For this clonotype: Its antigen is not identified. A read error may account for a junction end that differs from germline.

The time point: longitudinal time-point 2. The clonotype originates from a woman in her sixties or seventies with multiple sclerosis. This chain connects TRBV18 to TRBJ1-2, with D possibly TRBD1 on 6 matching bases. Sequenced sample: PBMCs. CDR3 in amino acids: CAISPSAGDYGYTF. The CDR3 nucleotides are TGTGCCATCTCACCCTCCGCAGGGGACTATGGCTACACCTTC. Full variable domain (outside the CDR3, taken from reference TRBV18 and TRBJ1-2): NAGVMQNPRHLVRRRGQEARLRCSPMKGHSHVYWYRQLPEEGLKFMVYLQKENIIDESGMPKERFSAEFPKEGPSILRIQQVVRGDSAAYFCAISPSAGDYGYTFGSGTRLTVV.